This T cell receptor beta chain was retrieved from a study of blood T cell repertoires in COVID-19. Study background: COVID-19 samples from acute and convalescent phases originated in the United States, Italy and Spain.

Per the original methods: Researchers report that nucleated cell counts were estimated from reference gene primer amplification. Produced via immunoSEQ multiplex PCR; TCRdb's table is partial and in-frame only. V and J calls and clone size are given by that table; D and trimming were obtained from the DNA. Seen here are fewer than 300,000 clones, 91% observed once, and the top ten hold 2% to 2.5%. V was trimmed by 3 bases and J by 7 bases, leaving 21 bases between them. The CDR3 spans 16 residues. From germline, CDR1 is LGHDT and CDR2 YNNKEL (reference sequence). This clone was detected only once. The chain employs TRBV3-1 (or the pseudogene TRBV3-2) and TRBJ2-5; perhaps TRBD1 as D (5 bases). This receptor was taken from a woman in her twenties or thirties with COVID-19, enrolled during active disease. Input material: peripheral blood. The CDR3 DNA is TGTGCCAGCAGCCAGAAGCCCTCGACAGTCATGGGGACCCAGTACTTC. It encodes CASSQKPSTVMGTQYF.